This paragraph reports one TCR beta chain. The target antigen is unknown. The V gene's germline CDR1 is SGDLS and CDR2 YYNGEE. The CDR3 extends over 15 amino acids. J lost 3 bases, V lost 4 bases, and 3 bases had no gene match. This sample is drawn from a study of long-term antiretroviral therapy in people with HIV. Study-level findings and limits: Patients on ART gained diversity, which nonetheless stayed below transplant donor controls. Data on ART adherence, viral resistance or therapy changes were unavailable. Older ART regimens were possibly in use when the blood was collected between the mid-2000s and the late 2010s.

The authors ran the immunoSEQ assay, v3.0, at survey level. TCRdb keeps only in-frame clones here, not all; method: immunoSEQ multiplex PCR. The repertoire holds some 9,700 clones, 70% to 90% seen once, with approximately 17% in the top ten. This receptor was obtained from a man in his forties or fifties with HIV. The source material was unsorted PBMCs, sampled 0.7 years after starting antiretroviral therapy. The chain has TRBV9 and TRBJ2-7; TRBD2 agrees at 14 bases. The CDR3: CASSSGTSGSYEQYF. The CDR3 coding sequence is TGTGCCAGCAGCTCGGGGACTAGCGGGAGCTACGAGCAGTACTTC.